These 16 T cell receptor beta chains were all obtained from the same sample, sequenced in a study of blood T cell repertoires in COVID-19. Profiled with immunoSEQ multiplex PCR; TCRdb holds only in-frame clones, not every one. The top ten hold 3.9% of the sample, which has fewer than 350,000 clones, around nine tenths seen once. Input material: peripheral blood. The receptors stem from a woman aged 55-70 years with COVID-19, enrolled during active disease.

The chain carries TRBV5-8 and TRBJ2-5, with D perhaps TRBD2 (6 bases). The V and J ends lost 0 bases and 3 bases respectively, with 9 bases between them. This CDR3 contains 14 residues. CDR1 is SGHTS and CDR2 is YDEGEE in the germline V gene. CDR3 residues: CASSLAGVKETQYF. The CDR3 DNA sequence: TGTGCCAGCAGCTTGGCGGGGGTAAAAGAGACCCAGTACTTC.

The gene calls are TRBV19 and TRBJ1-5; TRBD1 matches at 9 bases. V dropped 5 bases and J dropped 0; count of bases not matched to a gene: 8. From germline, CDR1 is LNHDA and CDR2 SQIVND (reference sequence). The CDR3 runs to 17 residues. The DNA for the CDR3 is TGTGCCAGTAGTGACAGGGGGGTCGGGGGTAGCAATCAGCCCCAGCATTTT. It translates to CASSDRGVGGSNQPQHF.

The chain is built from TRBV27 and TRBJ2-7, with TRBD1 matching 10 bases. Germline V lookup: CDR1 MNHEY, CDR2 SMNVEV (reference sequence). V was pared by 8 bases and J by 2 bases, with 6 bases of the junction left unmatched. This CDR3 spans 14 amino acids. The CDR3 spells CASPRQGAPYEQYF. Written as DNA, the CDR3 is TGTGCCAGCCCCCGACAGGGGGCTCCCTACGAGCAGTACTTC.

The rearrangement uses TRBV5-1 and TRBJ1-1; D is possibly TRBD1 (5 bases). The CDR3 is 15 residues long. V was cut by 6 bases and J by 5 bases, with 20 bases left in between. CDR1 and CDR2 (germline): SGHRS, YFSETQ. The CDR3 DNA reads TGCGCCAGCAACCCCGGCGGGGGAATGGAGACTGAAGCTTTCTTT. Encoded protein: CASNPGGGMETEAFF. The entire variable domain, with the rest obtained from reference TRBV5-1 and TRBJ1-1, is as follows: KAGVTQTPRYLIKTRGQQVTLSCSPISGHRSVSWYQQTPGQGLQFLFEYFSETQRNKGNFPGRFSGRQFSNSRSEMNVSTLELGDSALYLCASNPGGGMETEAFFGQGTRLTVV.

The CDR3 DNA is TGTGCCAGCTCCCGAGGTTATAGCAATCAGCCCCAGCATTTT. Translation: CASSRGYSNQPQHF. The rearrangement links TRBV21-1 to TRBJ1-5. TRBV21-1 is designated a pseudogene. The CDR3 length is 14 residues.

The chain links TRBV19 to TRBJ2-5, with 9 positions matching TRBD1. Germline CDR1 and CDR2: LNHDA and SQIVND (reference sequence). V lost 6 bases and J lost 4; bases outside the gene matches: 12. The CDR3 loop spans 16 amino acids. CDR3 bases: TGTGCCAGTAGCAACCCCGGACAGGGGATGGGAGAGACCCAGTACTTC. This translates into CASSNPGQGMGETQYF. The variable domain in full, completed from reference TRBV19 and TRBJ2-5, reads DGGITQSPKYLFRKEGQNVTLSCEQNLNHDAMYWYRQDPGQGLRLIYYSQIVNDFQKGDIAEGYSVSREKKESFPLTVTSAQKNPTAFYLCASSNPGQGMGETQYFGPGTRLLVL.

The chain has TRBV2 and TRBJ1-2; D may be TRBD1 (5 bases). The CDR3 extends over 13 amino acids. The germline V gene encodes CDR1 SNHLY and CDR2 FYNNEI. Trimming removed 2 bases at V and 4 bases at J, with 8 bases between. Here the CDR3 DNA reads TGTGCCAGCAGTGAACAGGGCGCCTATGGCTACACCTTC. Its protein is CASSEQGAYGYTF.

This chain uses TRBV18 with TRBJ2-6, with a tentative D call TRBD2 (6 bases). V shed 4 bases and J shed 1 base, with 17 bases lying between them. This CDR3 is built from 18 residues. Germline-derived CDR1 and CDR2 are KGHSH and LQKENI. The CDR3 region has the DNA TGTGCCAGCTCACTACCGGGACTTGAGAGGTCTGGGGCCAACGTCCTGACTTTC. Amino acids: CASSLPGLERSGANVLTF. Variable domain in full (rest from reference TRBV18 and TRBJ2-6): NAGVMQNPRHLVRRRGQEARLRCSPMKGHSHVYWYRQLPEEGLKFMVYLQKENIIDESGMPKERFSAEFPKEGPSILRIQQVVRGDSAAYFCASSLPGLERSGANVLTFGAGSRLTVL.

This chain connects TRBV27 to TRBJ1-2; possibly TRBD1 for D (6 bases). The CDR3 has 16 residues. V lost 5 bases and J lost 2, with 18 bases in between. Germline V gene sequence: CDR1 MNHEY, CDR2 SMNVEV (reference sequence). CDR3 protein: CASSQPPLGQNYGYTF. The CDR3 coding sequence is TGTGCCAGCAGTCAACCCCCCCTCGGACAGAACTATGGCTACACCTTC.

The CDR3: CASSLVTGDTGELFF. Written as DNA, the CDR3 is TGCGCCAGCAGCTTAGTGACAGGGGACACCGGGGAGCTGTTTTTT. The J gene is TRBJ2-2, the V gene TRBV5-1, with 8 positions matching TRBD1. The CDR3 is made up of 15 amino acids. In germline, CDR1 is SGHRS, CDR2 YFSETQ. After removal of 2 bases from V and 3 bases from J, the junction contained 3 bases not matched to a gene.

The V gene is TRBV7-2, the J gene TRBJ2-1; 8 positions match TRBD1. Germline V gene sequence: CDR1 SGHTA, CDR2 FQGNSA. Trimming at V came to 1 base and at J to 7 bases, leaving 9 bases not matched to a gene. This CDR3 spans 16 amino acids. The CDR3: CASSLGVFRGRNEQFF. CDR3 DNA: TGTGCCAGCAGCTTAGGGGTCTTCAGGGGGCGGAATGAGCAGTTCTTC. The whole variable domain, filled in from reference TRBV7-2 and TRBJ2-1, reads GAGVSQSPSNKVTEKGKDVELRCDPISGHTALYWYRQSLGQGLEFLIYFQGNSAPDKSGLPSDRFSAERTGGSVSTLTIQRTQQEDSAVYLCASSLGVFRGRNEQFFGPGTRLTVL.

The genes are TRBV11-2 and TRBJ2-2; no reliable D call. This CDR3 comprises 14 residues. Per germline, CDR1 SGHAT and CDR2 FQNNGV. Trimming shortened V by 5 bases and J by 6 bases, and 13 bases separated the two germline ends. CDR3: CASSLVLWAGELFF. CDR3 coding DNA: TGTGCCAGCAGCCTTGTACTATGGGCCGGGGAGCTGTTTTTT.

CDR3 in DNA: TGCAGCGTATCTATTGGGGGCGGTCGGGAAAAACTGTTTTTT. As protein: CSVSIGGGREKLFF. The rearrangement joins TRBV29-1 to TRBJ1-4, with D perhaps TRBD1 (6 bases). V was shortened by 6 bases and J by 8 bases, with 19 bases between the two germline ends. This CDR3 has 14 residues. CDR1 and CDR2 (germline): SQVTM, ANQGSEA.

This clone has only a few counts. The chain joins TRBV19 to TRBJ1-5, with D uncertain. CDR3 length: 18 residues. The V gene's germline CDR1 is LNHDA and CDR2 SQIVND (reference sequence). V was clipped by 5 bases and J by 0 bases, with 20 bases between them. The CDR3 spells CASSSLFFGGYSNQPQHF. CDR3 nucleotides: TGTGCCAGTAGTTCCCTCTTTTTTGGAGGGTATAGCAATCAGCCCCAGCATTTT.

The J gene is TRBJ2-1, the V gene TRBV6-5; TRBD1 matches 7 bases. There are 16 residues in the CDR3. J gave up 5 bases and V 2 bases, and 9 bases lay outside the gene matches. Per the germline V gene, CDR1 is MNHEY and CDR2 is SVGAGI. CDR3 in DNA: TGTGCCAGCAGTTACGGTGGGACAGCGAGCGACAATGAGCAGTTCTTC. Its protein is CASSYGGTASDNEQFF.

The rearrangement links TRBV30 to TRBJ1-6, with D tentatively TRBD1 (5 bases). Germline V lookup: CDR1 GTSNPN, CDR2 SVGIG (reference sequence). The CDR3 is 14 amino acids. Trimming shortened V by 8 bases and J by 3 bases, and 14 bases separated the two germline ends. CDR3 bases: TGTGCCCGGGGGAGAGGGAGCTATAATTCACCCCTCCACTTT. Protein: CARGRGSYNSPLHF.